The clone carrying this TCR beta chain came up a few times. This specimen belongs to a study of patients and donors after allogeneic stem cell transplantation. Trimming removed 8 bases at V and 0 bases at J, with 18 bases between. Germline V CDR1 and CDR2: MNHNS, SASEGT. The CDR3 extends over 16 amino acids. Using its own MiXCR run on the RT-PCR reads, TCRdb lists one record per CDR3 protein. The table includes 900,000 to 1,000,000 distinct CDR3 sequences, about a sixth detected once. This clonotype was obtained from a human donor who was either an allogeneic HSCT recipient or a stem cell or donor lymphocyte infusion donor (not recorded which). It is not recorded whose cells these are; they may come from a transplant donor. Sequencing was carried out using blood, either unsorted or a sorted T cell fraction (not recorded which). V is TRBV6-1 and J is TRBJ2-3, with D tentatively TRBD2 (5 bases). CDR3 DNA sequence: TGTGCCAGCGCTGAGATTCGGGGTACTAGCACAGATACGCAGTATTTT. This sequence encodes CASAEIRGTSTDTQYF.